This is a list of T cell receptor beta chains from one sample in a study of T-cell reconstitution after alpha-beta-depleted transplantation in children. TCRdb reprocessed the PCR reads with MiXCR, giving one entry per CDR3 protein. Found here are 500,000 or so distinct CDR3 sequences, roughly 33% of them singletons; the top ten hold 2% to 3%. The sequencing here drew on PBMCs from the stem cell graft donor, taken from the stem cell graft. These receptors originate from a human donor who donated a stem cell graft to a child with aplastic anemia. CDR3s include the opening cysteine and the closing phenylalanine or tryptophan. A D gene is named only where the DNA matches it firmly. A clone size is listed for some rows: how often the clone was seen (once, few, many), or a class if it is expanded.

TRBD2,TRBJ2-1,TRBV19,-,CASSAWDYPNEQFF,TGTGCCAGTAGTGCTTGGGACTACCCCAACGAGCAGTTCTTC
-,TRBJ1-2,TRBV5-1,few,CASSLGFQGNYGYTF,TGCGCCAGCAGCTTGGGATTTCAGGGGAACTATGGCTACACCTTC
-,TRBJ1-5,TRBV15,-,CATSRALLNGQPQHF,TGTGCCACCAGCAGAGCTCTATTGAACGGTCAGCCCCAGCATTTT
TRBD1,TRBJ2-5,TRBV5-5,few,CASSTAGQGAPETQYF,TGTGCCAGCAGCACCGCGGGACAGGGGGCCCCAGAGACCCAGTACTTC
-,TRBJ2-2,TRBV7-7,few,CASSLAGVDTGELFF,TGTGCCAGCAGCTTAGCCGGGGTAGACACCGGGGAGCTGTTTTTT
-,TRBJ1-2,TRBV27,few,CASSFIPPSIYGYTF,TGTGCCAGCAGCTTTATACCCCCGAGTATCTATGGCTACACCTTC
TRBD2,TRBJ2-1,TRBV2,-,CATAPLAGRENEQFF,TGTGCCACGGCCCCATTAGCGGGAAGGGAGAATGAGCAGTTCTTC
TRBD1,TRBJ2-7,TRBV6-5,-,CASSGTAISYEQYF,TGTGCCAGCAGCGGGACAGCTATCTCCTACGAGCAGTACTTC
TRBD1,TRBJ1-2,TRBV9,few,CASSGPGTDFYGYTF,TGTGCCAGCAGCGGACCTGGGACAGACTTCTATGGCTACACCTTC
TRBD2,TRBJ2-5,TRBV12-3/TRBV12-4,-,CASGGLAQETQYF,TGTGCCAGCGGGGGACTAGCACAAGAGACCCAGTACTTC
-,TRBJ1-2,TRBV20-1,-,CSAGDQPGGGYTF,TGCAGTGCTGGAGATCAGCCTGGCGGTGGCTACACCTTC
-,TRBJ2-2,TRBV12-3/TRBV12-4,-,CASSLRQVINTGELFF,TGTGCCAGCAGTTTAAGACAGGTGATCAACACCGGGGAGCTGTTTTTT
TRBD1,TRBJ2-1,TRBV5-5,-,CASSSGQHNEQFF,TGTGCCAGCAGCTCGGGACAGCACAATGAGCAGTTCTTC
-,TRBJ1-3,TRBV5-4,few,CASSWQGPSGNTIYF,TGTGCCAGCAGCTGGCAGGGGCCTTCTGGAAACACCATATATTTT
-,TRBJ2-1,TRBV12-3/TRBV12-4,few,CASSKRSNEQFF,TGTGCCAGCAGTAAACGGTCTAATGAGCAGTTCTTC
-,TRBJ2-1,TRBV7-2,-,CASSAGRNSYNEQFF,TGTGCCAGCAGCGCAGGACGGAACTCCTACAATGAGCAGTTCTTC
TRBD1,TRBJ1-4,TRBV11-2,few,CASSLHPTRGQGSANEKLFF,TGTGCCAGCAGCCTACACCCTACGAGGGGACAGGGGAGCGCTAATGAAAAACTGTTTTTT
-,TRBJ2-7,TRBV15,-,CATSRDTAGASYEQYF,TGTGCCACCAGCAGAGATACGGCCGGGGCATCGTACGAGCAGTACTTC
-,TRBJ1-2,TRBV4-2,-,CASSQDQSRGYGYTF,TGTGCCAGCAGCCAAGATCAGTCGAGGGGCTATGGCTACACCTTC
-,TRBJ2-1,TRBV14,-,CASSRLALSYNVQFF,TGTGCCAGCAGCCGCCTAGCGCTCTCCTACAATGTGCAGTTCTTC
-,TRBJ1-1,TRBV18,-,CASSPRGQTVGEGAFF,TGTGCCAGCTCACCAAGAGGACAGACAGTTGGCGAAGGAGCTTTCTTT
-,TRBJ2-1,TRBV20-1,few,CSAVRDHNEQFF,TGCAGTGCCGTGCGGGACCACAATGAGCAGTTCTTC
-,TRBJ1-5,TRBV7-2,-,CASSLNAHQPQHF,TGTGCCAGCAGCTTAAACGCCCATCAGCCCCAGCATTTT
-,TRBJ2-3,TRBV7-2,-,CASSLAGQSTDTQYF,TGTGCCAGCAGCTTAGCCGGCCAGAGCACAGATACGCAGTATTTT
-,TRBJ1-1,TRBV27,few,CASSPVLNTEAFF,TGTGCCAGCAGTCCGGTCCTCAACACTGAAGCTTTCTTT
-,TRBJ2-3,TRBV7-2,-,CASSLVDRLSTDTQYF,TGTGCCAGCAGCTTAGTCGACAGGCTTAGCACAGATACGCAGTATTTT
-,TRBJ2-5,TRBV28,-,CASSLGLVIQSTQYF,TGTGCCAGCAGTTTGGGGCTAGTCATACAGTCGACCCAGTACTTC
-,TRBJ2-7,TRBV18,few,CASSPGSAEEQYF,TGTGCCAGCTCACCGGGGAGTGCCGAGGAGCAGTACTTC
-,TRBJ1-1,TRBV27,few,CASSLAGRRDTEAFF,TGTGCCAGCAGTTTGGCCGGGCGGCGGGACACTGAAGCTTTCTTT
TRBD2,TRBJ2-7,TRBV5-4,-,CASSEEREASYEQYF,TGTGCCAGCAGCGAGGAGCGGGAGGCCTCCTACGAGCAGTACTTC
-,TRBJ2-3,TRBV18,few,CASSPLGKTQYF,TGTGCCAGCTCACCACTCGGGAAGACGCAGTATTTT
-,TRBJ2-2,TRBV18,few,CASSREKNTGELFF,TGTGCCAGCTCACGTGAAAAGAACACCGGGGAGCTGTTTTTT
TRBD1,TRBJ1-2,TRBV7-2,once,CASSLVDRGNYGYTF,TGTGCCAGCAGCTTAGTAGACAGGGGGAACTATGGCTACACCTTC
-,TRBJ1-5,TRBV27,-,CASSKRPPSNQPQHF,TGTGCCAGCAGTAAAAGACCGCCCAGCAATCAGCCCCAGCATTTT
TRBD2,TRBJ2-3,TRBV20-1,many,CSAAGLSGSGADTQYF,TGCAGTGCGGCCGGACTTAGCGGGAGCGGAGCAGATACGCAGTATTTT
-,TRBJ1-2,TRBV30,few,CAWSENSLNYGYTF,TGTGCCTGGAGTGAAAACAGTCTTAACTATGGCTACACCTTC
-,TRBJ1-6,TRBV7-3,few,CASSYRGTPRSPLHF,TGTGCCAGCAGCTACCGTGGGACTCCGAGGTCACCCCTCCACTTT
TRBD2,TRBJ2-1,TRBV18,few,CASSPEKGLAGGSYEQFF,TGTGCCAGCTCACCAGAAAAGGGACTAGCGGGAGGTAGCTATGAGCAGTTCTTC
TRBD2,TRBJ2-5,TRBV29-1,few,CSVEEIGLAGKETQYF,TGCAGCGTTGAAGAGATTGGTCTAGCGGGAAAAGAGACCCAGTACTTC
-,TRBJ1-5,TRBV30,few,CAWRAQGADNQPQHF,TGTGCCTGGAGAGCACAGGGCGCGGACAATCAGCCCCAGCATTTT
TRBD2,TRBJ2-5,TRBV7-2,few,CASSTRPRRGQETQYF,TGTGCCAGCAGCACGAGACCTCGGCGGGGGCAAGAGACCCAGTACTTC
-,TRBJ2-7,TRBV21-1,few,CASSYGPTYEQYF,TGTGCCAGCAGTTATGGGCCGACCTACGAGCAGTACTTC
-,TRBJ2-5,TRBV11-2,-,CASSLPLDDSFYQETQYF,TGTGCCAGCAGCTTACCCCTGGACGACTCGTTCTACCAAGAGACCCAGTACTTC
TRBD2,TRBJ2-1,TRBV4-1,-,CASSQGGGRALVNEQFF,TGCGCCAGCAGCCAAGGTGGCGGGAGGGCCTTAGTAAATGAGCAGTTCTTC
TRBD1,TRBJ1-2,TRBV30,-,CAWDKNRGQNYGYTF,TGTGCCTGGGACAAGAACAGGGGACAAAACTATGGCTACACCTTC
-,TRBJ1-2,TRBV27,once,CASSWSGDGFGYTF,TGTGCCAGCAGTTGGTCGGGGGACGGGTTTGGCTACACCTTC
TRBD1,TRBJ1-1,TRBV19,few,CASSRDRGTEAFF,TGTGCCAGTAGTAGAGACAGGGGAACTGAAGCTTTCTTT
-,TRBJ2-1,TRBV12-3/TRBV12-4,-,CASSFVQETYNEQFF,TGTGCCAGCAGTTTTGTCCAGGAGACCTACAATGAGCAGTTCTTC
TRBD2,TRBJ2-1,TRBV5-1,-,CASSSTLAGGFDEQFF,TGCGCCAGCAGCTCGACTCTAGCGGGAGGCTTCGATGAGCAGTTCTTC
TRBD2,TRBJ2-1,TRBV29-1,few,CSVEDRRSASGSYEQFF,TGCAGCGTTGAAGATCGTCGGTCGGCTAGCGGGAGCTATGAGCAGTTCTTC
-,TRBJ2-1,TRBV7-9,-,CASSEVESTFSYNEQFF,TGTGCCAGCAGCGAGGTAGAAAGTACCTTCTCCTACAATGAGCAGTTCTTC
-,TRBJ2-6,TRBV10-2,-,CASSEENSGANVLTF,TGCGCCAGCAGTGAGGAAAACTCTGGGGCCAACGTCCTGACTTTC
-,TRBJ2-1,TRBV5-1,-,CASSSVGGQYNEQFF,TGCGCCAGCAGCTCGGTAGGCGGGCAGTACAATGAGCAGTTCTTC